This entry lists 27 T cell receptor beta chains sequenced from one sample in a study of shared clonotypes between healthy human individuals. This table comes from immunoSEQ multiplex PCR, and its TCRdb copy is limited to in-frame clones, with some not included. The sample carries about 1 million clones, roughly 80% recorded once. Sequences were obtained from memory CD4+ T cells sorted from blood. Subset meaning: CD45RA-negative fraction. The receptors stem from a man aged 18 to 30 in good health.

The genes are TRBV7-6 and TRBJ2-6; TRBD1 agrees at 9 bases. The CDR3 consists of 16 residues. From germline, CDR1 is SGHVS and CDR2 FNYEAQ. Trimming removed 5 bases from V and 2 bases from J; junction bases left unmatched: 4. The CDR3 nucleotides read TGTGCCAGCAGCCCAGGGGACAGGGCTGGGGCCAACGTCCTGACTTTC. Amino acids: CASSPGDRAGANVLTF.

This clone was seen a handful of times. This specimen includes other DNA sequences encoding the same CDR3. DNA of the CDR3: TGTGCCAGCTCACAACAGGGGGATTATGGCTACACCTTC. It translates to CASSQQGDYGYTF. V usage is TRBV18 and J usage is TRBJ1-2; 8 positions agree with TRBD1. The CDR3 runs to 13 residues. The V and J ends lost 4 bases and 5 bases, in that order; junction bases with no gene match: 3. The V gene's germline CDR1 is KGHSH and CDR2 LQKENI.

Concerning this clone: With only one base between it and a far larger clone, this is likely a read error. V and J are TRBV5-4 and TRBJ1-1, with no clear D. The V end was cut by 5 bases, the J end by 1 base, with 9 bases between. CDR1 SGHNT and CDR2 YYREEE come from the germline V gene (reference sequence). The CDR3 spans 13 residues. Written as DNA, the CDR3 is TGTGCCAGCAGTTTTTCAGGGAACACTGAAGCTTTCTTT. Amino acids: CASSFSGNTEAFF. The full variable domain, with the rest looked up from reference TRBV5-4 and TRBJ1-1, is ETGVTQSPTHLIKTRGQQVTLRCSSQSGHNTVSWYQQALGQGPQFIFQYYREEENGRGNFPPRFSGLQFPNYSSELNVNALELDDSALYLCASSFSGNTEAFFGQGTRLTVV.

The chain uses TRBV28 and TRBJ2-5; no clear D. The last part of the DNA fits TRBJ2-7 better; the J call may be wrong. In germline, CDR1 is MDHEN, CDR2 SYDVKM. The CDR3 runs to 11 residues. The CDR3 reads CASSLGREQYF. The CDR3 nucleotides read TGTGCCAGCAGCCTAGGGCGCGAGCAGTACTTC.

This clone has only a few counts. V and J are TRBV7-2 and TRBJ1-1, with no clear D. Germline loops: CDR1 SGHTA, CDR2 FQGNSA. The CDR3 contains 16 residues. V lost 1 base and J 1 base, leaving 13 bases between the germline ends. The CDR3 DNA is TGTGCCAGCAGCTTAGGTGGTGCCGGATGGAACACTGAAGCTTTCTTT. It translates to CASSLGGAGWNTEAFF. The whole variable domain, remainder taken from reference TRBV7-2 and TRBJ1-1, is GAGVSQSPSNKVTEKGKDVELRCDPISGHTALYWYRQSLGQGLEFLIYFQGNSAPDKSGLPSDRFSAERTGGSVSTLTIQRTQQEDSAVYLCASSLGGAGWNTEAFFGQGTRLTVV.

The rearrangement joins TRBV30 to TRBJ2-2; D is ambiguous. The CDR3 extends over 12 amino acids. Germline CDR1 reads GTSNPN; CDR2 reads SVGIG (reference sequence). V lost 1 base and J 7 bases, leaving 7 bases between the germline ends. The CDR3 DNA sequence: TGTGCCTGGAGTGGGAAAAACGGGGAGCTGTTTTTT. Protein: CAWSGKNGELFF.

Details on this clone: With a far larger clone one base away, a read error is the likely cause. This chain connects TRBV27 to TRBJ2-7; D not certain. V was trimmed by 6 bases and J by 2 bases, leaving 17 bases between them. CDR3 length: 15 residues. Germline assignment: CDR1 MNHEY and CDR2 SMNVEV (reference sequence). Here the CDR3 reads CASSGLSRPPYEQYF. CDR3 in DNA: TGTGCCAGCAGCGGCCTCTCAAGGCCCCCCTACGAGCAGTACTTC.

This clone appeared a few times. This CDR3 is CAWSAGRFTGELFF. The CDR3 DNA follows: TGTGCCTGGAGTGCCGGGAGGTTCACCGGGGAGCTGTTTTTT. The rearrangement links TRBV30 to TRBJ2-2; 7 bases map to TRBD2. This CDR3 spans 14 amino acids. The V segment lost 1 base and the J segment 4 bases; nucleotides outside the gene matches: 3. Germline values: CDR1 GTSNPN, CDR2 SVGIG (reference sequence).

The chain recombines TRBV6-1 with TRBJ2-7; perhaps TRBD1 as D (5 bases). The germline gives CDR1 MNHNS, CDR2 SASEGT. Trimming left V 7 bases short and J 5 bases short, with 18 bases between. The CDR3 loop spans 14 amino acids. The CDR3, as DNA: TGTGCCAGCATCCCCGCAGGGCGCACGGACGAGCAGTACTTC. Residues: CASIPAGRTDEQYF.

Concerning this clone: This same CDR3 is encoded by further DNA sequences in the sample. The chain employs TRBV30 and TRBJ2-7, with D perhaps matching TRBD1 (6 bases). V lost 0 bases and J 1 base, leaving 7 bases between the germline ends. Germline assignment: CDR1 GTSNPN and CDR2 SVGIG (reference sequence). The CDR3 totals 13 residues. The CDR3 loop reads CAWSVGGSYEQYF. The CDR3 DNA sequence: TGTGCCTGGAGTGTAGGGGGTTCCTACGAGCAGTACTTC.

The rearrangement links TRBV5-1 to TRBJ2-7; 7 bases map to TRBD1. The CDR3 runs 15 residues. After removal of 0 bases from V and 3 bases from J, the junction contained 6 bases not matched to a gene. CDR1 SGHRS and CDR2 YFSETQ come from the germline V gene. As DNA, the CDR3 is TGCGCCAGCAGCTTGGGAGGGGGCGGCGGCTACGAGCAGTACTTC. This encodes CASSLGGGGGYEQYF.

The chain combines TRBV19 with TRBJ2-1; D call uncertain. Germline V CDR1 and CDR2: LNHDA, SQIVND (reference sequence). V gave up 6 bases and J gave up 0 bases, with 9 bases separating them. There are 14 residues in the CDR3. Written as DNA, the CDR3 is TGTGCCAGTAGCCGAGTGAGCTCCTACAATGAGCAGTTCTTC. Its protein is CASSRVSSYNEQFF. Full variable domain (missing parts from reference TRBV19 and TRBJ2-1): DGGITQSPKYLFRKEGQNVTLSCEQNLNHDAMYWYRQDPGQGLRLIYYSQIVNDFQKGDIAEGYSVSREKKESFPLTVTSAQKNPTAFYLCASSRVSSYNEQFFGPGTRLTVL.

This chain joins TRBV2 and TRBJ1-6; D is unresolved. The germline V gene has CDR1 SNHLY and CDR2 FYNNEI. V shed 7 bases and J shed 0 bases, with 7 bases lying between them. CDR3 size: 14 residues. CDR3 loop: CASKESSYNSPLHF. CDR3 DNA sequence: TGTGCCAGCAAGGAGAGCTCCTATAATTCACCCCTCCACTTT.

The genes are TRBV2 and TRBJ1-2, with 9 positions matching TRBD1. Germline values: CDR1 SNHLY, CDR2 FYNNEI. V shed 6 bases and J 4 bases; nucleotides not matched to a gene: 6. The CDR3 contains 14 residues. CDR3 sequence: CASRPGQGSYGYTF. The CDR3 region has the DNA TGTGCCAGCAGACCGGGACAGGGTTCCTATGGCTACACCTTC.

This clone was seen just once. The CDR3 region has the DNA TGCAGTTCGGACCCCAAGGGGTACAATGAGCAGTTCTTC. As protein: CSSDPKGYNEQFF. The chain recombines TRBV29-1 with TRBJ2-1; a possible D gene is TRBD1 (5 bases). Germline values: CDR1 SQVTM, CDR2 ANQGSEA. The CDR3 has 13 residues.

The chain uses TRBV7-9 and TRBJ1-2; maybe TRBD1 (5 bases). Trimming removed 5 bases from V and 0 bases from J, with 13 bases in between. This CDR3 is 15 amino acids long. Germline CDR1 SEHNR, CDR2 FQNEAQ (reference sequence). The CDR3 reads CASSPQDYPNYGYTF. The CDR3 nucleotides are TGTGCCAGCAGCCCACAGGACTACCCTAACTATGGCTACACCTTC.

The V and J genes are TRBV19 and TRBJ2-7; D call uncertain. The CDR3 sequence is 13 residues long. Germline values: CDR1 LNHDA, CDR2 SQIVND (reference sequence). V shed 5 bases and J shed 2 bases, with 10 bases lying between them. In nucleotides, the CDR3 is TGTGCCAGTAGTCTCCGTGGGGCCTACGAGCAGTACTTC. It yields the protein CASSLRGAYEQYF.

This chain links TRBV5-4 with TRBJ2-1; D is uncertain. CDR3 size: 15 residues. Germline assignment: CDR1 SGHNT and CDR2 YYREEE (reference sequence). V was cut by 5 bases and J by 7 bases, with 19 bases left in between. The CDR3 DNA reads TGTGCCAGCAGTTCGGGCCGTAGGGCCCCAAATGAGCAGTTCTTC. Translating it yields CASSSGRRAPNEQFF.

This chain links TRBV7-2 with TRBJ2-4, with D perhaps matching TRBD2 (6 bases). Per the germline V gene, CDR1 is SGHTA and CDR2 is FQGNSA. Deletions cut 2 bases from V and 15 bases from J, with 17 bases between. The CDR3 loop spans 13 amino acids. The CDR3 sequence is CASSLSRERPRYF. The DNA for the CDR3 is TGTGCCAGCAGCTTATCCCGGGAGCGGCCGCGGTACTTC.

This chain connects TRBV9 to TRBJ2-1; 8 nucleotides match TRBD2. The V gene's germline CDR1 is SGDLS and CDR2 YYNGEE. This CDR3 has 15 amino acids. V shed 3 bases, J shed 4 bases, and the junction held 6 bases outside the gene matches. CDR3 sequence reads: CASSGTSGVYNEQFF. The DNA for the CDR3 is TGTGCCAGCAGCGGAACTAGCGGAGTTTACAATGAGCAGTTCTTC.

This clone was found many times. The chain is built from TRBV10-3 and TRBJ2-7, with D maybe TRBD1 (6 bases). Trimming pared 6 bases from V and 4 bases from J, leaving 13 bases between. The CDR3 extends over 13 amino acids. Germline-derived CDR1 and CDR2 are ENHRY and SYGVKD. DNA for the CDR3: TGTGCCATCAGGGAACCACAGGGATACGAGCAGTACTTC. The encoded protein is CAIREPQGYEQYF.

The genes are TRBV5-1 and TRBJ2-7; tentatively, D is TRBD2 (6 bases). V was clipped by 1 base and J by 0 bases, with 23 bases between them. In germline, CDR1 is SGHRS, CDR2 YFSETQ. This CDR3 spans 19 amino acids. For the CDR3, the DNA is TGCGCCAGCAGCTTGAGAGCCAGGGAGGTTACTGGGTCCTCCTACGAGCAGTACTTC. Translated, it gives CASSLRAREVTGSSYEQYF. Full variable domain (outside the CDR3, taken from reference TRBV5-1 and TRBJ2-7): KAGVTQTPRYLIKTRGQQVTLSCSPISGHRSVSWYQQTPGQGLQFLFEYFSETQRNKGNFPGRFSGRQFSNSRSEMNVSTLELGDSALYLCASSLRAREVTGSSYEQYFGPGTRLTVT.

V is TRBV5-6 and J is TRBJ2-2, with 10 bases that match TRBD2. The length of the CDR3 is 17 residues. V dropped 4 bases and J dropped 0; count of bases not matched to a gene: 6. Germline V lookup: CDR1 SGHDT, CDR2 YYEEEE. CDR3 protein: CASSRPSGGANTGELFF. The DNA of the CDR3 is TGTGCCAGCAGCCGCCCAAGCGGGGGGGCGAACACCGGGGAGCTGTTTTTT. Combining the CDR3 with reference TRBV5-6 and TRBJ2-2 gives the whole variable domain DAGVTQSPTHLIKTRGQQVTLRCSPKSGHDTVSWYQQALGQGPQFIFQYYEEEERQRGNFPDRFSGHQFPNYSSELNVNALLLGDSALYLCASSRPSGGANTGELFFGEGSRLTVL.

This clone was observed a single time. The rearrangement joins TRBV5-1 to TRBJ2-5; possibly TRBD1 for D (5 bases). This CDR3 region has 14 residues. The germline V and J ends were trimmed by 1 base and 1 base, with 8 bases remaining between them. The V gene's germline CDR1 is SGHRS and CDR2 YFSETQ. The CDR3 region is CASSLRQGQETQYF. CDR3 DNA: TGCGCCAGCAGCTTGAGGCAGGGCCAAGAGACCCAGTACTTC.

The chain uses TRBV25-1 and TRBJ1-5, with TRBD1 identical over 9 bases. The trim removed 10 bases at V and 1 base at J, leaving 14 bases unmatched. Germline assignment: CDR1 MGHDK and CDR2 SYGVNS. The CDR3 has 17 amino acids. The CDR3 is CAIASRQGDRSNQPQHF. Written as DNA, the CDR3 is TGTGCCATCGCCTCGCGACAGGGGGATAGGAGCAATCAGCCCCAGCATTTT. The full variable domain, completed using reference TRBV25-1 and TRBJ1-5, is EADIYQTPRYLVIGTGKKITLECSQTMGHDKMYWYQQDPGMELHLIHYSYGVNSTEKGDLSSESTVSRIRTEHFPLTLESARPSHTSQYLCAIASRQGDRSNQPQHFGDGTRLSIL.

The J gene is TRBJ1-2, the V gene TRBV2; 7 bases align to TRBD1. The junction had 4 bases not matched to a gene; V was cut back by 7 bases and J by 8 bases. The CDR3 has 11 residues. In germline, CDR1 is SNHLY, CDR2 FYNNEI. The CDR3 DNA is TGTGCCAGCACTGGGGACAGCGGCTACACCTTC. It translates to CASTGDSGYTF.

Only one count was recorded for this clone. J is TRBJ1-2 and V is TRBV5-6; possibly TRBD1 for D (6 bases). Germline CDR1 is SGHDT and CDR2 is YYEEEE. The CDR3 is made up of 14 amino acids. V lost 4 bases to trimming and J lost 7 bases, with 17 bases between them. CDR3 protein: CASSARAGAGGYTF. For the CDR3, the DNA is TGTGCCAGCAGCGCTCGGGCAGGGGCGGGTGGCTACACCTTC.